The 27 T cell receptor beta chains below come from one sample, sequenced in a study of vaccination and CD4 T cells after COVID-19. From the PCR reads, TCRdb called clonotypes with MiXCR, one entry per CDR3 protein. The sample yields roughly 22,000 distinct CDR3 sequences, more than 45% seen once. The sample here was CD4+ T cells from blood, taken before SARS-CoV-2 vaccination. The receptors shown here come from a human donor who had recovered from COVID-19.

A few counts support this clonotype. CDR3 coding DNA: TGCAGTGCTAGAAACGAGGGTAACTATGGCTACACCTTC. Its protein is CSARNEGNYGYTF. The chain links TRBV20-1 to TRBJ1-2; D remains ambiguous. CDR3 length: 13 amino acids. Trimming cost V 2 bases and J 1 base, with 8 bases left between them. Germline V gene sequence: CDR1 DFQATT, CDR2 SNEGSKA (reference sequence).

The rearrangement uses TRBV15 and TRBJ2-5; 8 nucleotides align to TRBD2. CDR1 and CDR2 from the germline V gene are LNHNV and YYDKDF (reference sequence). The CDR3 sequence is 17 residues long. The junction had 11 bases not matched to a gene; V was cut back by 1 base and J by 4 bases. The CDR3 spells CATSRGVTGGPGETQYF. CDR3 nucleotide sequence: TGTGCCACCAGCAGAGGTGTGACGGGAGGGCCGGGAGAGACCCAGTACTTC.

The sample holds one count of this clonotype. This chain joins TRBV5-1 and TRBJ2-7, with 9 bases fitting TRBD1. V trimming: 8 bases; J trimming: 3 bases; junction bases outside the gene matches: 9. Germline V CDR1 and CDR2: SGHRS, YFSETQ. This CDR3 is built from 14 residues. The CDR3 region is CASTPGTGYYEQYF. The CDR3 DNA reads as TGCGCCAGTACCCCCGGGACAGGGTACTACGAGCAGTACTTC.

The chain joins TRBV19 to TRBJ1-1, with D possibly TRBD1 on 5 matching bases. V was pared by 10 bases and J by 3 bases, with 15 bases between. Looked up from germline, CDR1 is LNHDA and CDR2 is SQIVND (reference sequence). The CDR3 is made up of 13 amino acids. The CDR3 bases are TGTGCCATCCGAGGGGATGTGGACACTGAAGCTTTCTTT. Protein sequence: CAIRGDVDTEAFF.

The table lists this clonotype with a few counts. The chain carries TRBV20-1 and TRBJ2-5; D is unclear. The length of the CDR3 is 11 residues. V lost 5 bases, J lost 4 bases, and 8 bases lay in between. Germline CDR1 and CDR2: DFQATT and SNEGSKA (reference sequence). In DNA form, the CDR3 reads TGCAGTGCTGGGCCAGGAGAGACCCAGTACTTC. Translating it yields CSAGPGETQYF.

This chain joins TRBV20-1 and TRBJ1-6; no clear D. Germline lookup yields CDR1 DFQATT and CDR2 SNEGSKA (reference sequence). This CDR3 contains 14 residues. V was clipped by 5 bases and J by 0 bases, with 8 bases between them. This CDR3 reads CSAPGNSYNSPLHF. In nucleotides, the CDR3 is TGCAGTGCTCCCGGAAACTCCTATAATTCACCCCTCCACTTT.

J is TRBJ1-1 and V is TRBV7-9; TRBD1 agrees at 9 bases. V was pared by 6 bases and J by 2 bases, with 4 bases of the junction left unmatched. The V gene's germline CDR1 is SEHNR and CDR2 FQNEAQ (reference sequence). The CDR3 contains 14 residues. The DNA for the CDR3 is TGTGCCAGCAGACAGGGGGCTCTAAACACTGAAGCTTTCTTT. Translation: CASRQGALNTEAFF. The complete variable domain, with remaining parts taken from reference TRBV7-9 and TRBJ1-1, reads DTGVSQNPRHKITKRGQNVTFRCDPISEHNRLYWYRQTLGQGPEFLTYFQNEAQLEKSRLLSDRFSAERPKGSFSTLEIQRTEQGDSAMYLCASRQGALNTEAFFGQGTRLTVV.

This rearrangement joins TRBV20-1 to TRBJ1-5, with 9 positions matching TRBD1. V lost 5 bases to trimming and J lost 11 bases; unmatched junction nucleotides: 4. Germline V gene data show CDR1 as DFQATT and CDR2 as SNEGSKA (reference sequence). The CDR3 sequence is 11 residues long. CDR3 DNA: TGCAGTGCTTGGGACAGGGCGGCCCAGCATTTT. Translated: CSAWDRAAQHF.

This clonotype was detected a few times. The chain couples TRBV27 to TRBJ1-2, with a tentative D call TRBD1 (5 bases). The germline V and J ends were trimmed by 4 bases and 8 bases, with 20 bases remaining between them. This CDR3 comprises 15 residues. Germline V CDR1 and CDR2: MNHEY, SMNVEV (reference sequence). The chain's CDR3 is CASSSSAQGRRGYTF. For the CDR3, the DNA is TGTGCCAGCAGTTCCTCCGCCCAGGGCCGTCGGGGCTACACCTTC.

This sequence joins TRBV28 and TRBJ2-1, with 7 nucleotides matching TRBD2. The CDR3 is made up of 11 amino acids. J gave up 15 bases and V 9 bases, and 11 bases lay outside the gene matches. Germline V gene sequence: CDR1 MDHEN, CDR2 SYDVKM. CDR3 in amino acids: CASHTTSAWFF. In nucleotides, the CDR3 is TGTGCCAGTCACACAACTAGCGCTTGGTTCTTC.

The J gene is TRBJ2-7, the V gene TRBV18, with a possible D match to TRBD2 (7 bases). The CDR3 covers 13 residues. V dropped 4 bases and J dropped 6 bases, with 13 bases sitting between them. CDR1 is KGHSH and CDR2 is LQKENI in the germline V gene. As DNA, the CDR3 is TGTGCCAGCTCACTGGGGGGGCGAGGCGAGCAGTACTTC. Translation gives CASSLGGRGEQYF. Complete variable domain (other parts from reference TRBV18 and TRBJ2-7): NAGVMQNPRHLVRRRGQEARLRCSPMKGHSHVYWYRQLPEEGLKFMVYLQKENIIDESGMPKERFSAEFPKEGPSILRIQQVVRGDSAAYFCASSLGGRGEQYFGPGTRLTVT.

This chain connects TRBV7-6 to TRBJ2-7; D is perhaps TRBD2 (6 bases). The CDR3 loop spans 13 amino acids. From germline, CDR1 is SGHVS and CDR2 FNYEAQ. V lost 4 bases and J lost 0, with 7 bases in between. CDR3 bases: TGTGCCAGCAGCTGGGAGGACTCCTACGAGCAGTACTTC. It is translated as CASSWEDSYEQYF.

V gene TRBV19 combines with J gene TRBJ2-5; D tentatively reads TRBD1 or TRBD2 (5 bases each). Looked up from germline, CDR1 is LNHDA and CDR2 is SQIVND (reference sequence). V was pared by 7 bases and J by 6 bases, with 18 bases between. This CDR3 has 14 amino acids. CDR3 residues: CASKSRGAAQTQYF. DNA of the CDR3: TGTGCCAGTAAAAGTCGAGGGGCGGCGCAGACCCAGTACTTC.

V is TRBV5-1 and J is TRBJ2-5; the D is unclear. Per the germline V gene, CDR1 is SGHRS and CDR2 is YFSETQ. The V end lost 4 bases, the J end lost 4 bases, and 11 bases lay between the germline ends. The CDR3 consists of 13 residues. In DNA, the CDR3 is TGCGCCAGCAGCCTTTTTGACGGAGAGACCCAGTACTTC. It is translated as CASSLFDGETQYF.

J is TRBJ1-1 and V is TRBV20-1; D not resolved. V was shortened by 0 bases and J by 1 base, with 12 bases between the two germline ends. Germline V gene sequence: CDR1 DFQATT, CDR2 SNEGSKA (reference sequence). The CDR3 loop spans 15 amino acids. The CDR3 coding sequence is TGCAGTGCTAGAGATTATTCCCGTCAGAACACTGAAGCTTTCTTT. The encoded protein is CSARDYSRQNTEAFF.

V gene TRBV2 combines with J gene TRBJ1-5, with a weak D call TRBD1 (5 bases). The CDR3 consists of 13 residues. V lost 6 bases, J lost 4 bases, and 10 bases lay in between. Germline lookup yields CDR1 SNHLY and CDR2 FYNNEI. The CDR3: CASRGVSNQPQHF. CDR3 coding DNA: TGTGCCAGCAGGGGGGTCTCAAATCAGCCCCAGCATTTT.

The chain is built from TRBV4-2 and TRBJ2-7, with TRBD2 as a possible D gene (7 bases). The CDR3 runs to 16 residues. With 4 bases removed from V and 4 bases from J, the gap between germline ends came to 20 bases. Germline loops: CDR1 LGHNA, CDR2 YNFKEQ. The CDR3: CASSRGPRGGAYEQYF. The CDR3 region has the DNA TGTGCCAGCAGCCGAGGGCCGAGGGGGGGCGCGTACGAGCAGTACTTC.

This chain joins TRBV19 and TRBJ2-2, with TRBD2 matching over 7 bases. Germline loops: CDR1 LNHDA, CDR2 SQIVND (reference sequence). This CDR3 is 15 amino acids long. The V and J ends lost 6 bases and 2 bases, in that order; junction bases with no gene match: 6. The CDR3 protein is CASSRAGKNTGELFF. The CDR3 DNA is TGTGCCAGTAGCCGAGCGGGGAAAAACACCGGGGAGCTGTTTTTT.

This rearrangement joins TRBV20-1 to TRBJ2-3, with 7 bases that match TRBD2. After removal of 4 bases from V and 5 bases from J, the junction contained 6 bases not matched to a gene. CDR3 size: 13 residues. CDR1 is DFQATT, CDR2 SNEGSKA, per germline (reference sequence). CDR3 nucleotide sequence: TGCAGTGCTACTAGCGGAAGGCAAGATACGCAGTATTTT. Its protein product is CSATSGRQDTQYF.

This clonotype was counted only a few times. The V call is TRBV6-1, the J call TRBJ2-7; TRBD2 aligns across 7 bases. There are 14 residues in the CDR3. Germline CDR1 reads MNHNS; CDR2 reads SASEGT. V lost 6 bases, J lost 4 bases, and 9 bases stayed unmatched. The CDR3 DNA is TGTGCCAGCAGGGTAAGCGGGACGATGTACGAGCAGTACTTC. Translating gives CASRVSGTMYEQYF.

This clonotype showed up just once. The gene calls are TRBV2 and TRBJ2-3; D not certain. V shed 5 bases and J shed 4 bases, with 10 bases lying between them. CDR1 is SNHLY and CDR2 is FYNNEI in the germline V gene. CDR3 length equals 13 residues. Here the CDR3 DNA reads TGTGCCAGCAGTACCTCAAACCCAGATACGCAGTATTTT. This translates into CASSTSNPDTQYF.

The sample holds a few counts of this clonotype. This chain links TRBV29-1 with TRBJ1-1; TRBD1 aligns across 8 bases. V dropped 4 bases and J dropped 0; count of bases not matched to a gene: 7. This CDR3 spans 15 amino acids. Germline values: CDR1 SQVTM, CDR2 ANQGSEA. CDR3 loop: CSVGIPDRVNTEAFF. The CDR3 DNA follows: TGCAGCGTTGGGATACCGGACAGGGTGAACACTGAAGCTTTCTTT.

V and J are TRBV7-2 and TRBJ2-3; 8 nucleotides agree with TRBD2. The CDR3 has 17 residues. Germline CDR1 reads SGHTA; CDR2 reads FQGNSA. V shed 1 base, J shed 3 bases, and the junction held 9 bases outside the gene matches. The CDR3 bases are TGTGCCAGCAGCTTAGTAGGGGACGGGAGGGAGACAGATACGCAGTATTTT. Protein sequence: CASSLVGDGRETDTQYF.

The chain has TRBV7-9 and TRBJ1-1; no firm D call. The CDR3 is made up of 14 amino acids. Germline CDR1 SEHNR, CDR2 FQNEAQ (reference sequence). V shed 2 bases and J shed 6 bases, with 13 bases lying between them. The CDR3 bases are TGTGCCAGCAGCTTACATGGGCTTTATGCTGAAGCTTTCTTT. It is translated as CASSLHGLYAEAFF.

The DNA of the CDR3 is TGTGCCAGCAGTGCGTCTCGAGGTACCGGATACGAGCAGTACTTC. Protein sequence: CASSASRGTGYEQYF. V gene TRBV6-1 combines with J gene TRBJ2-7; D remains unclear. Trimming removed 4 bases at V and 4 bases at J, with 17 bases between. The germline gives CDR1 MNHNS, CDR2 SASEGT. The CDR3 loop spans 15 amino acids.

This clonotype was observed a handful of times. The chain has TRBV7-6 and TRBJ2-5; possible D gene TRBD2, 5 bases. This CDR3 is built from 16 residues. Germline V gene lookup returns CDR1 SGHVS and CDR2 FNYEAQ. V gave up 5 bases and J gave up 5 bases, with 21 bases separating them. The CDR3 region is CASSQKYYGERETQYF. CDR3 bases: TGTGCCAGCAGCCAAAAATACTATGGGGAGCGGGAGACCCAGTACTTC.

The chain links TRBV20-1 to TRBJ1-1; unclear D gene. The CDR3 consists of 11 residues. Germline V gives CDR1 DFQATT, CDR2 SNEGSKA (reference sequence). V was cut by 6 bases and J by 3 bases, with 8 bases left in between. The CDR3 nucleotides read TGCAGTGCGAGACCGTACACTGAAGCTTTCTTT. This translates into CSARPYTEAFF.